This T cell receptor beta chain came from a study of blood T cell repertoires in COVID-19 (dated by TCRdb to the early 2020s). About the full investigation: The collaborator samples originated in the United States, Italy and Spain and spanned the acute and convalescent phases of COVID-19. The samples were drawn from the first 160 participants of the ongoing ImmuneRACE study and from 950 to 1,500 subjects provided by 6 global collaborators. Where available, HLA class I and class II types were taken from metadata supplied by the sample provider and were not determined by assay-based typing. The prospective study material was composed of cDNA or gDNA derived from T cells, B-cell-depleted T cells, or PBMCs. A freely available public database, intended as a resource for researchers studying the immune response to SARS-CoV-2, is where the repertoires were released. A de-identified subject ID, COVID-19 status, age in years and sex were almost always included in the sample metadata. Deeply sampled blood TCRbeta repertoires from subjects exposed to, actively infected with, or recovered from COVID-19 were included in the dataset. Study-wide findings and limitations: The quantity of clinical and demographic metadata differed by source and by participant and was supplied without curation.

The immunoSEQ Assay, a bias-controlled multiplex PCR, was used to amplify TCRbeta CDR3 regions from genomic DNA. The authors processed their data as follows. Nucleated cell counts per sample were estimated from amplification of reference gene primers within the assay. To quantify the absolute abundance of each unique TCRbeta CDR3 rearrangement, sequence reads were collapsed and filtered. For each sample, productive Simpson clonality was calculated by taking the square root of Simpson's diversity index across productive rearrangements. TCRdb holds this immuneACCESS table with in-frame rearrangements only. Some clones are missing; in checked studies, unresolved V genes explain under half, and the rest has no known cause. D and trimming come from the DNA, and the V and J calls and clone size come from that table. Here the sample has roughly 100,000 clones; roughly 82% occur a single time. The ten largest clonotypes hold around 11% of the sample.

There are 17 amino acids in the CDR3, from cysteine to phenylalanine inclusive. Only the CDR3 DNA stays, 51 bases, in frame from base 1. A remark on this clone: The specificity of this receptor is unknown. The record has no base qualities; no much larger clone is one base away.

Collaborating institutions collected whole blood in K2EDTA tubes following their own protocols. For TCRbeta analysis, collaborators shipped samples as frozen whole blood, isolated PBMCs, or DNA extracted from either of those sample types. Sample: peripheral blood. The source is a human donor in a cohort sampled during active COVID-19. The chain links TRBV21-1 with TRBJ2-3; the table's D call, TRBD1, was not checked against the DNA. TRBV21-1 is classified as a pseudogene. The CDR3 region: CASSKASGTGVPDTQYF. The DNA sequence is given as TGTGCCAGCAGCAAAGCCTCCGGGACAGGGGTCCCAGATACGCAGTATTTT.